This is a list of T cell receptor beta chains from one sample in a study of chemoradiotherapy in HPV16-positive cancers. Repertoires were generated with immunoSEQ multiplex PCR, while TCRdb's copy carries only in-frame clones and drops some. The repertoire holds tens of thousands of clones, with around 83% as singletons. This specimen consisted of blood, obtained from a patient who underwent chemoradiotherapy. The receptors here all came from a human donor with HPV-associated anogenital cancer. The CDR3 runs from the conserved cysteine through the conserved F or W. The D gene is left open where the match is weak. Clone size appears in some rows only: once, few, many, or a class for an expanded clone.

CDR3aa	CDR3nt	d_gene	v_gene	j_gene	abundance
CASSQGTGNGYTF	TGTGCCAGCAGCCAGGGGACAGGTAATGGCTACACCTTC	TRBD1	TRBV4-2	TRBJ1-2	once
CASSEGTGNYGYTF	TGTGCCAGCAGTGAGGGGACAGGGAACTATGGCTACACCTTC	TRBD1	TRBV2	TRBJ1-2	-
CASSERGTGVNQPQHF	TGCGCCAGCAGTGAGCGAGGGACAGGGGTGAATCAGCCCCAGCATTTT	TRBD1	TRBV10-2	TRBJ1-5	-
CASSLVADSYNYGYTF	TGTGCCAGCAGCTTAGTCGCGGACAGTTATAACTATGGCTACACCTTC	-	TRBV7-2	TRBJ1-2	-
CSARLPGELFF	TGCAGTGCTAGACTCCCCGGGGAGCTGTTTTTT	-	TRBV20-1	TRBJ2-2	few
CASSPQRGQGARETQYF	TGTGCCAGCTCACCGCAAAGGGGACAGGGGGCACGGGAGACCCAGTACTTC	TRBD1	TRBV18	TRBJ2-5	-
CASRTTGEAFF	TGCGCCAGCAGAACGACAGGGGAAGCTTTCTTT	TRBD1	TRBV23-1	TRBJ1-1	-
CASSPRTGGGYEQYF	TGTGCCAGCAGCCCCAGGACAGGGGGAGGGTACGAGCAGTACTTC	TRBD1	TRBV6-5	TRBJ2-7	-
CASSSSGTESNEQFF	TGTGCCAGCAGCTCCTCCGGGACAGAATCCAATGAGCAGTTCTTC	TRBD1	TRBV7-2	TRBJ2-1	-
CSVVSQGAGNEQFF	TGCAGCGTTGTTTCTCAGGGGGCTGGCAATGAGCAGTTCTTC	TRBD1	TRBV29-1	TRBJ2-1	-
CASSQDLVGNTIYF	TGCGCCAGCAGCCAAGATCTGGTAGGAAACACCATATATTTT	-	TRBV4-3	TRBJ1-3	-
CASSINAGRNEKLFF	TGTGCCAGTAGTATAAACGCCGGAAGAAATGAAAAACTGTTTTTT	-	TRBV19	TRBJ1-4	-
CASSPGLQTGTDTQYF	TGTGCCAGCAGCCCAGGACTGCAAACTGGCACAGATACGCAGTATTTT	-	TRBV5-6	TRBJ2-3	-
CASSLARGVGSPLHF	TGTGCCAGCAGCTTAGCGCGGGGAGTAGGCTCACCCCTCCACTTT	-	TRBV11-1	TRBJ1-6	few
CASSMYTSNTQHF	TGTGCCAGTAGTATGTATACGAGCAATACCCAGCATTTT	-	TRBV19	TRBJ1-5	-
CASSEGADPYEQYF	TGTGCCAGCAGTGAAGGGGCCGATCCCTACGAGCAGTACTTC	-	TRBV6-1	TRBJ2-7	-
CASSAGLHNEQFF	TGTGCCAGCAGCGCCGGACTTCACAATGAGCAGTTCTTC	-	TRBV9	TRBJ2-1	medium-sized
CASSSTSGGEYF	TGTGCCAGCAGCTCGACTAGCGGGGGGGAGTACTTC	TRBD2	TRBV7-9	TRBJ2-7	-
CASSPNTGRGNYGYTF	TGTGCCAGCAGCCCGAATACGGGCAGGGGAAACTATGGCTACACCTTC	-	TRBV7-9	TRBJ1-2	-
CASTGREGQPQHF	TGTGCCAGCACCGGAAGGGAGGGTCAGCCCCAGCATTTT	-	TRBV6-1	TRBJ1-5	-
CASSLDNSPLHF	TGTGCCAGCAGCTTAGATAATTCACCCCTCCACTTT	-	TRBV7-9	TRBJ1-6	few
CASSRNSGQAYEQYF	TGTGCCAGCTCCCGAAATTCGGGACAGGCCTACGAGCAGTACTTC	TRBD1	TRBV18	TRBJ2-7	-
CASSSAATEAFF	TGTGCCAGCAGTTCGGCGGCCACTGAAGCTTTCTTT	-	TRBV28	TRBJ1-1	-
CASSQGQSNTEAFF	TGCGCCAGCAGCCAGGGACAGTCGAACACTGAAGCTTTCTTT	TRBD1	TRBV5-1	TRBJ1-1	-
CASNRGRQETQYF	TGTGCCAGTAACCGGGGGCGGCAAGAGACCCAGTACTTC	-	TRBV19	TRBJ2-5	-
CASSAGTGTGTEAFF	TGTGCCAGCAGCGCAGGGACAGGGACTGGCACTGAAGCTTTCTTT	TRBD1	TRBV9	TRBJ1-1	-
CASSSRQTNTEAFF	TGTGCCAGCAGCTCCCGACAGACGAACACTGAAGCTTTCTTT	-	TRBV7-2	TRBJ1-1	-
CASTPGGLGGELFF	TGTGCCAGCACCCCAGGGGGACTTGGCGGGGAGCTGTTTTTT	-	TRBV11-2	TRBJ2-2	-
CASGVLGNQPQHF	TGTGCCAGCGGGGTCCTAGGTAATCAGCCCCAGCATTTT	-	TRBV27	TRBJ1-5	once
CASRREGTSGNTIYF	TGCGCCAGCAGAAGGGAGGGAACCTCTGGAAACACCATATATTTT	-	TRBV5-1	TRBJ1-3	-
CASSLFGQGGETQYF	TGTGCCAGCTCCCTTTTCGGGCAGGGAGGAGAGACCCAGTACTTC	-	TRBV28	TRBJ2-5	-
CASSAPAFGQGDFTF	TGTGCCAGCAGCGCGCCAGCCTTTGGGCAGGGAGACTTTACTTTC	-	TRBV28	TRBJ2-7	-
CASSHRGNYLNDQDEQYF	TGCGCCAGCAGCCACCGGGGGAACTACCTAAACGATCAGGACGAGCAGTACTTC	-	TRBV10-2	TRBJ2-7	few
CASGQDYGYTF	TGTGCCAGCGGGCAGGATTATGGCTACACCTTC	-	TRBV7-9	TRBJ1-2	-
CASSSDTRPTEYF	TGTGCCAGCAGCTCAGACACTAGGCCCACTGAGTACTTC	-	TRBV5-4	TRBJ2-4	-
CASRPWGVGEQYF	TGTGCCAGCAGGCCCTGGGGGGTGGGGGAGCAGTACTTC	-	TRBV5-6	TRBJ2-7	-